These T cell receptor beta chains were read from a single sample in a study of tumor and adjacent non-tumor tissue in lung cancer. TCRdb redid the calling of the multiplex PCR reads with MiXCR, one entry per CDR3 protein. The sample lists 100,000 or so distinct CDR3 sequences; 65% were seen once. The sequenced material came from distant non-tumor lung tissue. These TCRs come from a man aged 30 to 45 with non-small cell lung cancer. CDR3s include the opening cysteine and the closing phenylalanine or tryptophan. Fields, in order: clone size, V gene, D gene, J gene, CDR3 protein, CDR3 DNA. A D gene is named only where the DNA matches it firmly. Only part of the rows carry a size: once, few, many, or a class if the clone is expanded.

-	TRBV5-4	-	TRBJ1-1	CSSSLEGVSEAFF	TGCTCCAGCAGCTTGGAGGGGGTCTCTGAAGCTTTCTTT
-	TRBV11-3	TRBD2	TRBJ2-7	CASRPNSAGVYDQYF	TGTGCCAGCAGACCGAACTCAGCGGGGGTCTACGACCAGTACTTC
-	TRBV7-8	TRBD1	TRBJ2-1	CASSPRARDSEYNEQSF	TGTGCCAGCAGCCCGAGGGCCAGGGACAGTGAATACAATGAGCAGTCCTTC
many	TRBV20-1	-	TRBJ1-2	CSAQAGYGYTF	TGCAGTGCCCAGGCCGGCTATGGCTACACCTTC
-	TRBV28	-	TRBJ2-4	CASQVGRNIQYF	TGTGCCAGCCAGGTGGGGAGAAACATTCAGTACTTC
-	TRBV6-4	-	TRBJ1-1	CASSEGSASTEAFF	TGTGCCAGCAGTGAGGGCTCCGCGAGCACTGAAGCTTTCTTT
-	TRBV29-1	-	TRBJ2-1	CSVVRMAWSSYNEQFF	TGCAGCGTTGTGAGAATGGCATGGAGCTCCTACAATGAGCAGTTCTTC
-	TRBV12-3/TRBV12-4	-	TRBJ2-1	CGSSFGGTYNEQFF	TGTGGCAGCAGTTTCGGGGGAACTTACAATGAGCAGTTCTTC
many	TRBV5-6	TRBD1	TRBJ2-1	CASSPDRGLYNEQFF	TGTGCCAGCAGCCCGGACAGGGGGCTTTACAATGAGCAGTTCTTC
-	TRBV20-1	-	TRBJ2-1	CSDRHRSYNEQFF	TGCAGTGATAGGCACAGATCCTACAATGAGCAGTTCTTC
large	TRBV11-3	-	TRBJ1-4	CASSLVSGEKLFF	TGTGCCAGCAGCTTAGTGTCCGGTGAAAAACTGTTTTTT
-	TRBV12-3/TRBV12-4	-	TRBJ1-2	CAGSPALPVGYTF	TGTGCCGGCAGCCCTGCTCTTCCGGTTGGCTACACCTTC
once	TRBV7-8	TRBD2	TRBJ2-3	CASRLAGVGGTADTQYF	TGTGCCAGCAGGTTAGCGGGGGTGGGCGGGACCGCAGATACGCAGTATTTT
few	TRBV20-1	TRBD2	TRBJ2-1	CSAWTSGLFGEQLF	TGCAGTGCTTGGACTAGCGGGTTGTTCGGTGAGCAGCTCTTC
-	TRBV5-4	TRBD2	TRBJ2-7	CASSLSFQGLDSYGRYF	TGTGCCAGCAGCTTGTCTTTCCAGGGACTAGATTCCTACGGGCGGTACTTC
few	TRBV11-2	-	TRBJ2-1	CASTRGYNEHFF	TGTGCCAGCACTCGGGGCTACAATGAGCACTTCTTC
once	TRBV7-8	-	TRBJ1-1	CASSLAEKVMNTEAFF	TGTGCCAGCAGCTTAGCGGAGAAAGTCATGAACACTGAAGCTTTCTTT
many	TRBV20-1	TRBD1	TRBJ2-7	CSAPGQAYESQYF	TGCAGTGCCCCGGGACAGGCCTACGAGTCGCAGTACTTC
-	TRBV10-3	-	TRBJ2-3	CVISERTVSTDTQYF	TGTGTCATCAGTGAGCGGACAGTCAGCACAGATACGCAGTATTTT
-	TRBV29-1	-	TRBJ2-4	CRIGSSKNIQYF	TGCCGCATTGGGTCTAGCAAAAACATTCAGTACTTC
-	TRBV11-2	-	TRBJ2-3	CASSLARARSTDTQYF	TGTGCCAGCAGCTTAGCACGGGCGCGTAGCACAGATACGCAGTATTTT
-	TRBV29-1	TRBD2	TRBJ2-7	CSITTSGSLYEQYF	TGCAGCATCACAACTAGCGGGAGCCTCTACGAGCAGTACTTT
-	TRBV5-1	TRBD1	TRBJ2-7	CASSLMGDSSYEQYF	TGCGCCAGCAGCTTGATGGGGGACAGTTCCTACGAGCAGTACTTC
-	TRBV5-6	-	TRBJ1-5	CTSSLRDQPQHF	TGTACCAGCAGCTTGAGGGATCAGCCCCAACATTTT
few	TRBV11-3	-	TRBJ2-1	CANSPTLGNEQSF	TGTGCCAACAGCCCCACACTTGGCAATGAGCAGTCCTTC
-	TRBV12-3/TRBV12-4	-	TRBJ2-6	CVSSTSSEANVLTF	TGTGTCAGCAGTACATCTTCCGAGGCCAACGTTCTGACTTTC
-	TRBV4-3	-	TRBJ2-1	CASNQDYRQRYNEQFF	TGCGCCAGCAACCAAGATTATAGGCAGCGGTACAATGAGCAGTTCTTC
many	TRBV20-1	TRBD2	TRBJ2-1	CSGLADNEQFF	TGCAGCGGACTAGCGGACAATGAGCAGTTCTTC
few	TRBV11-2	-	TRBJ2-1	CASSSGGALVETQFF	TGTGCCAGCAGCTCGGGCGGGGCCCTTGTGGAGACCCAGTTCTTC
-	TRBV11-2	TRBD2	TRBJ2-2	CISIPGLANTGELFF	TGTATCAGCATCCCAGGACTAGCGAACACCGGGGAGCTGTTTTTT
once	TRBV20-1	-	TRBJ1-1	CSAKGRDTEPFF	TGCAGTGCTAAAGGGCGGGACACTGAACCTTTCTTT
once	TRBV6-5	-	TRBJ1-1	CASSYREQMNTEAFF	TGTGCCAGCAGTTACCGGGAGCAAATGAACACTGAAGCTTTCTTT
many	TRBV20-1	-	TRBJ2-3	CSATSPTGTDTQYF	TGCAGTGCCACATCTCCCACGGGCACAGATACGCAGTATTTT
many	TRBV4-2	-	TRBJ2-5	CASSQEVTTGGETQYF	TGTGCCAGCAGCCAAGAAGTGACAACGGGCGGGGAGACCCAGTACTTC
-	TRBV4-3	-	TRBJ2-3	CANSHARLDTQYF	TGCGCCAACAGCCATGCTAGGTTGGACACGCAGTATTTT
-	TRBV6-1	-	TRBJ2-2	CANRSTDGYTGGLFF	TGTGCCAACAGGAGTACCGATGGGTACACCGGGGGGCTGTTTTTT
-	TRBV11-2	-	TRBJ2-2	CASSYKRTRELFF	TGTGCCAGTAGCTATAAGAGAACCCGGGAGCTGTTTTTT
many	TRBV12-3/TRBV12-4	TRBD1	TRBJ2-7	CASRGQGASYEQYF	TGTGCCAGCAGAGGACAGGGGGCGAGCTACGAGCAGTACTTC
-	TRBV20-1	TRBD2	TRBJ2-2	CSARKAGANTGELFF	TGCAGTGCGCGGAAAGCGGGAGCGAACACCGGAGAGCTGTTTTTT
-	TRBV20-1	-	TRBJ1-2	CSIFQTGIYGYTF	TGCAGTATTTTCCAAACCGGGATATATGGCTACACCTTC
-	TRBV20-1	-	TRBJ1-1	CSPRVGQKNTEAFF	TGCAGTCCTAGAGTAGGACAGAAGAACACTGAAGCATTCTTT
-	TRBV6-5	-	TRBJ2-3	CASQRRHGGWDTQYF	TGTGCCAGCCAAAGGAGACACGGCGGCTGGGATACGCAGTATTTT
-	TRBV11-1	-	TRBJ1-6	CASSIGTGKDSPLHF	TGTGCCAGCAGCATAGGAACGGGAAAGGATTCACCCCTCCACTTT
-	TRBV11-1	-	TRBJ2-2	CASSLYRRESGELFF	TGTGCCAGCAGCTTATACCGAAGGGAAAGTGGGGAGCTGTTTTTT
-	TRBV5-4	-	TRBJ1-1	CASCWVGQNTEAFF	TGTGCCAGCTGCTGGGTGGGTCAGAACACTGAAGCTTTCTTT
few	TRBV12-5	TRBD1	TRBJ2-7	CASGNRGRYEQYF	TGTGCTAGTGGGAACAGGGGGCGGTACGAGCAGTACTTC
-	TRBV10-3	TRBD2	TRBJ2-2	CAISALAGANTGELFF	TGTGCCATCAGTGCGCTAGCGGGTGCGAACACCGGGGAGCTGTTTTTT
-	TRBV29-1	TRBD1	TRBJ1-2	CSVDVTGPILGGYTF	TGCAGCGTTGATGTGACAGGGCCAATCCTGGGAGGCTACACCTTC
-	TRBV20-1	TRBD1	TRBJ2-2	CSASTQGANTEELFF	TGCAGTGCTAGTACGCAGGGGGCGAACACCGAGGAGCTGTTTTTT
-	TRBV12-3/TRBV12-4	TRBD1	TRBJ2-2	CDSNSRTGNSGELFF	TGTGACAGCAACTCAAGGACAGGGAATTCCGGGGAGCTGTTTTTT
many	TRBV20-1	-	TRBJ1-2	CSARSWGKDYGYTF	TGCAGTGCTAGATCCTGGGGAAAGGACTATGGCTACACCTTC
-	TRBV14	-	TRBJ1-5	CASSQRVGDQSQHF	TGTGCCAGCAGCCAAAGGGTTGGTGATCAGTCCCAGCATTTT
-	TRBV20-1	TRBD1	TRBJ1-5	CSTRDQAGGSQPQHF	TGCAGTACTAGAGATCAGGCAGGGGGCAGTCAGCCCCAGCATTTT
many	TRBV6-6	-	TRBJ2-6	CASSPRRPGANVLTF	TGTGCCAGCAGCCCAAGGAGGCCTGGGGCCAACGTCCTGACTTTC
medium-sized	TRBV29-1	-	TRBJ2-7	CSVGSDRLTSYEQYF	TGCAGCGTTGGGTCGGACAGATTAACCTCCTACGAGCAGTACTTC
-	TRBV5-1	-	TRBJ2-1	CASSRGRPHNEQFF	TGCGCCAGCAGCCGAGGCAGGCCTCACAATGAGCAGTTCTTC
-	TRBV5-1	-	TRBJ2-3	CASSLGGYTVMDTQYF	TGCGCCAGCAGCTTGGGAGGCTACACCGTCATGGATACGCAGTATTTT
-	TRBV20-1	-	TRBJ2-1	CSASGSSYNEWFF	TGCAGTGCTAGCGGGAGTTCCTACAATGAGTGGTTCTTC
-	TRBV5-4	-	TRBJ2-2	CTSSRRAGIFAGVLFF	TGTACCAGCAGCAGGAGGGCAGGGATCTTTGCCGGGGTGCTGTTTTTT